The present T cell receptor (beta chain) was sequenced within a study of T cells in Graves' hyperthyroidism and ophthalmopathy. Researchers barred patients who had uncontrolled infection, other autoimmune disease, pregnancy or lactation. Study-wide points: Median prediction lead before ophthalmopathy onset was about 6.3 months with the model. Stable hyperthyroidism was told apart from ophthalmopathy by a model built on 13 V-J features.

In the case of this clonotype: Its antigen is as yet unknown.

Germline V gene data show CDR1 as MGHRA and CDR2 as YSYEKL. There are 14 residues in the CDR3. V lost 2 bases and J lost 5, with 9 bases in between. Amplified regions were TCR beta CDR3 sequences from RNA transcripts. With the HTBI primer set, the TCR CDR3 went through a first round of RT-PCR. TCRdb itself ran the multiplex PCR reads through MiXCR, one entry per CDR3 protein. This table has 480,000 or so distinct CDR3 sequences, 46% appearing once. This clonotype was obtained from an adult woman with Graves' disease, either hyperthyroidism or ophthalmopathy (not recorded which). The V gene is TRBV4-1, the J gene TRBJ1-4; D gene uncertain. The sequencing input was peripheral blood or thyroid tissue (not recorded which). The CDR3: CASSQLVGNEKLFF. DNA for the CDR3: TGCGCCAGCAGCCAACTTGTGGGGAATGAAAAACTGTTTTTT.